The 8 T cell receptor beta chains in this list originate from one sample, sequenced in a study of blood T cells in healthy people across ages (dated by TCRdb to 2014 to 2015). Receptors were amplified or captured by 5' RACE. A second 7 to 11 cycle PCR used a sample-barcoded 5' primer and a J-beta primer mix. TCRdb reworked the public reads: Q25 trimming with fastp, MiXCR clone assembly, productive beta chains retained. Entries that share a CDR3 protein sequence are merged under the most common genes and DNA. Across this sample there are some 1,800,000 distinct CDR3 sequences, with 39% seen only once. 20% to 25% of the sample lies in the top ten. Sequences were obtained from blood. Receptor source: a human donor in good health.

This clonotype was detected only a few times. The rearrangement links TRBV11-2 to TRBJ2-3; either TRBD1 or TRBD2 may fit D (6 bases each). The germline V and J ends were trimmed by 5 bases and 8 bases, with 17 bases remaining between them. The CDR3 spans 14 residues. Germline V gene lookup returns CDR1 SGHAT and CDR2 FQNNGV. The CDR3 sequence: CASSPRGDLSTQYF. The CDR3, as DNA: TGTGCCAGCAGCCCGAGGGGGGATTTGAGTACGCAGTATTTT.

Many counts were recorded for this clonotype. This CDR3 reads CASSFGEGTYGYTF. CDR3 DNA sequence: TGTGCCAGCAGCTTTGGGGAAGGTACCTATGGCTACACCTTC. The chain combines TRBV7-9 with TRBJ1-2; D is unresolved. The length of the CDR3 is 14 residues. V was trimmed by 3 bases and J by 4 bases, leaving 12 bases between them. Germline CDR1 is SEHNR and CDR2 is FQNEAQ (reference sequence). Looking up the rest from reference TRBV7-9 and TRBJ1-2 gives the full variable domain: DTGVSQNPRHKITKRGQNVTFRCDPISEHNRLYWYRQTLGQGPEFLTYFQNEAQLEKSRLLSDRFSAERPKGSFSTLEIQRTEQGDSAMYLCASSFGEGTYGYTFGSGTRLTVV.

In nucleotides, the CDR3 is TGTGCCAGCAGCTTAGTACAGGTCTTTGGCTACACCTTC. Translation gives CASSLVQVFGYTF. V usage is TRBV7-2 and J usage is TRBJ1-2; tentatively, D is TRBD1 (5 bases). Germline V lookup: CDR1 SGHTA, CDR2 FQGNSA. This CDR3 comprises 13 residues. V gave up 1 base and J gave up 7 bases, with 10 bases separating them. The variable domain in full, completed from reference TRBV7-2 and TRBJ1-2, reads GAGVSQSPSNKVTEKGKDVELRCDPISGHTALYWYRQSLGQGLEFLIYFQGNSAPDKSGLPSDRFSAERTGGSVSTLTIQRTQQEDSAVYLCASSLVQVFGYTFGSGTRLTVV.

CDR3 DNA sequence: TGTGCCACCAGCAGAGTACAGGGGGTCTCCGAGCAGTACTTC. It is translated as CATSRVQGVSEQYF. V usage is TRBV15 and J usage is TRBJ2-7; 8 nucleotides align to TRBD1. Trimming at V came to 1 base and at J to 6 bases, leaving 5 bases not matched to a gene. Germline V gene lookup returns CDR1 LNHNV and CDR2 YYDKDF (reference sequence). The CDR3 contains 14 residues.

The V and J genes are TRBV11-2 and TRBJ2-4, with D possibly matching TRBD1 (6 bases). V gave up 1 base and J gave up 13 bases, with 17 bases separating them. Germline V gene data show CDR1 as SGHAT and CDR2 as FQNNGV. The CDR3 is made up of 14 amino acids. DNA of the CDR3: TGTGCCAGCAGCTTAGCCACAGGGAGAATAGAGCAGTACTTC. Its translation is CASSLATGRIEQYF.

The V gene is TRBV20-1, the J gene TRBJ2-1, with TRBD2 matching over 7 bases. The length of the CDR3 is 14 residues. J was trimmed by 5 bases and V by 0 bases; bases with no gene match: 4. The V gene's germline CDR1 is DFQATT and CDR2 SNEGSKA (reference sequence). The CDR3 DNA sequence: TGCAGTGCTAGAGATGCTAGCGGACACAATGAGCAGTTCTTC. Encoded protein: CSARDASGHNEQFF.

This clonotype was picked up a small number of times. The chain links TRBV7-2 to TRBJ1-2; 9 nucleotides line up with TRBD1. Germline lookup yields CDR1 SGHTA and CDR2 FQGNSA. Trimming at V came to 5 bases and at J to 4 bases, leaving 8 bases not matched to a gene. The CDR3 spans 15 residues. In DNA form, the CDR3 reads TGTGCCAGCAGCCCCAGGACAGGGGTTGGCTATGGCTACACCTTC. As protein: CASSPRTGVGYGYTF.

This clonotype was detected only a few times. This chain uses TRBV12-3 or TRBV12-4 with TRBJ2-1; 11 nucleotides agree with TRBD1. The V and J ends lost 6 bases and 4 bases, in that order; junction bases with no gene match: 8. This CDR3 spans 16 amino acids. Here the CDR3 reads CASSPPGQGAYNEQFF. The DNA for the CDR3 is TGTGCCAGCAGCCCGCCCGGACAGGGGGCTTACAATGAGCAGTTCTTC.